This T cell receptor beta chain was recovered during a study of blood T cell repertoires in COVID-19. The wider study: From T cells, B-cell-depleted T cells, or PBMCs came the material, which was cDNA or gDNA.

Germline assignment: CDR1 SEHNR and CDR2 FQNEAQ (reference sequence). The CDR3 is made up of 14 amino acids. With 0 bases removed from V and 9 bases from J, the gap between germline ends came to 12 bases. One Seattle source followed patients from active infection through their disease course. Source study methods: Nucleated cell number was recorded as an estimate derived from reference gene primer amplification. The table came from immunoSEQ multiplex PCR; TCRdb's copy has only in-frame clones and leaves some out. That table supplies the V and J calls and clone size; D and trimming were determined from the DNA. The sample contains 200,000 to 250,000 clones, 80% to 85% of which appear only once.

This clonotype originated in a woman of 80 years or more with COVID-19, enrolled during active disease. The J gene is TRBJ1-5, the V gene TRBV7-9, with D unclear. Sequencing was performed on peripheral blood. CDR3 coding DNA: TGTGCCAGCAGCTTAGCACCAAGCTCGAGGCCCCAGCATTTT. Protein product: CASSLAPSSRPQHF.